This T cell receptor beta chain was profiled in a study of T cells in Graves' hyperthyroidism and ophthalmopathy. Overall study results and limits: Ophthalmopathy and stable hyperthyroidism were told apart by a 13 V-J model.

This CDR3 has 14 amino acids. The V and J ends lost 6 bases and 5 bases, in that order; junction bases with no gene match: 3. Details on this clonotype: What it recognizes is unknown.

Authors of the study amplified TCR beta CDR3 regions from RNA transcripts. Researchers ran a first-round RT-PCR on the TCR CDR3 using the HTBI primer set. MiXCR was run by TCRdb on the multiplex PCR reads, yielding one entry per CDR3 protein. This sample carries approximately 95,000 distinct CDR3 sequences, approximately 42% of them seen once, and the ten largest clones take more than 8.5%. The study excluded patients with uncontrolled infection, other autoimmune disease, pregnancy or lactation. Sequencing used peripheral blood or thyroid tissue (not recorded which). The receptor was isolated from a woman aged 25 to 45 with Graves' hyperthyroidism. The rearrangement links TRBV12-3 or TRBV12-4 to TRBJ2-7; 14 nucleotides line up with TRBD2. CDR3 residues: CASSRLAGGNEQYF. The DNA for the CDR3 is TGTGCCAGCAGCAGACTAGCGGGAGGGAACGAGCAGTACTTC.